This is a list of T cell receptor beta chains from one sample in a study of Ad26.COV2.S vaccination and SARS-CoV-2 variants. Sequenced by immunoSEQ multiplex PCR; TCRdb stores in-frame clones only, minus some. The data show approximately 350,000 clones, about 83% seen once. The sequencing used peripheral blood, collected in a trial of Ad26.COV2.S vaccine versus placebo. These receptors all come from a person between 18 and 59 years old who received the Ad26.COV2.S COVID-19 vaccine or a placebo. Each CDR3 is given with its conserved first and last residue. The D gene is left open where the match is weak. The listing skips clone size in some rows; elsewhere it reads once, few, many or a size class.

d_call | clone_size | cdr3_length | j_call | v_call | cdr3_aa | cdr3_nt
TRBD1 | . | 14 | TRBJ1-1 | TRBV6-2/TRBV6-3 | CASSYVGQSTEAFF | TGTGCCAGCAGTTACGTGGGACAGAGCACTGAAGCTTTCTTT
. | . | 14 | TRBJ1-2 | TRBV7-8 | CASSLEPQGHGYTF | TGTGCCAGCAGCTTGGAGCCACAGGGCCATGGCTACACCTTC
. | . | 15 | TRBJ1-1 | TRBV4-1 | CASSQFVQANTEAFF | TGCGCCAGCAGCCAATTTGTACAGGCGAACACTGAAGCTTTCTTT
. | . | 14 | TRBJ1-2 | TRBV29-1 | CSVESGTSNYGYTF | TGCAGCGTTGAATCCGGGACATCTAACTATGGCTACACCTTC
. | . | 14 | TRBJ2-2 | TRBV7-9 | CASSLGRRTGELFF | TGTGCCAGCAGCTTGGGCCGGAGAACCGGGGAGCTGTTTTTT
. | . | 17 | TRBJ2-3 | TRBV5-5 | CASSRGPARGSTDTQYF | TGTGCCAGCAGCCGGGGGCCAGCCAGGGGTAGCACAGATACGCAGTATTTT
TRBD2 | . | 15 | TRBJ2-7 | TRBV11-1 | CASSSQLGTTYEQYF | TGTGCCAGCAGCTCCCAACTAGGGACTACCTACGAGCAGTACTTC
TRBD1 | . | 12 | TRBJ1-1 | TRBV29-1 | CSADRVYTEAFF | TGCAGCGCCGACAGGGTGTACACTGAAGCTTTCTTT
. | . | 14 | TRBJ1-2 | TRBV5-4 | CASSLAVSGYGYTF | TGTGCCAGCAGCTTGGCGGTGTCGGGCTATGGCTACACCTTC
. | . | 13 | TRBJ2-7 | TRBV6-6 | CASSYSQGSEQYF | TGTGCCAGCAGTTACTCGCAAGGCTCCGAGCAGTACTTC
TRBD1 | few | 14 | TRBJ1-6 | TRBV24-1 | CATSDLQGAVILHF | TGTGCCACCAGTGATTTACAGGGGGCGGTTATCCTCCACTTT
TRBD2 | . | 17 | TRBJ2-3 | TRBV7-9 | CASSLGKNHGGTDTQYF | TGTGCCAGCAGCTTAGGGAAGAACCACGGGGGGACAGATACGCAGTATTTT
. | . | 15 | TRBJ2-2 | TRBV18 | CASSDPGGNTGELFF | TGTGCCAGCTCCGACCCAGGCGGGAACACCGGGGAGCTGTTTTTT
. | . | 12 | TRBJ2-5 | TRBV5-6 | CASSSAGETQYF | TGTGCCAGCAGCTCCGCGGGAGAGACCCAGTACTTC
. | . | 17 | TRBJ2-1 | TRBV18 | CASSGDRKPWGYNEQFF | TGTGCCAGCTCCGGTGACAGGAAACCTTGGGGATACAATGAGCAGTTCTTC
. | few | 13 | TRBJ1-1 | TRBV6-5 | CASSYGRVSEAFF | TGTGCCAGCAGTTACGGCCGGGTGTCTGAAGCTTTCTTT
TRBD2 | once | 16 | TRBJ2-3 | TRBV6-4 | CASSQNSGISTDTQYF | TGTGCCAGCAGCCAAAATAGCGGGATATCCACAGATACGCAGTATTTT
. | . | 15 | TRBJ1-4 | TRBV9 | CASSVEAMSNEKLFF | TGTGCCAGCAGCGTAGAGGCGATGTCTAATGAAAAACTGTTTTTT
. | . | 14 | TRBJ2-1 | TRBV19 | CASRIGELNNEQFF | TGTGCCAGTCGAATCGGGGAACTTAACAATGAGCAGTTCTTC
. | . | 14 | TRBJ1-2 | TRBV28 | CASRRGHQNYGYTF | TGTGCCAGCAGGCGAGGTCACCAGAACTATGGCTACACCTTC
. | . | 15 | TRBJ1-2 | TRBV9 | CASSSRPGEDYGYTF | TGTGCCAGCAGCTCCCGGCCCGGGGAAGACTATGGCTACACCTTC
. | . | 12 | TRBJ1-5 | TRBV12-3/TRBV12-4 | CASSLGGGAGHF | TGTGCCAGCAGTTTAGGAGGGGGGGCCGGACATTTT
. | . | 16 | TRBJ2-3 | TRBV7-9 | CASSLDPGLGTDTQYF | TGTGCCAGCAGCTTAGATCCAGGGCTGGGCACAGATACGCAGTATTTT
. | . | 13 | TRBJ1-5 | TRBV12-3/TRBV12-4 | CASSLERDQPQHF | TGTGCCAGCAGTTTAGAAAGGGATCAGCCCCAGCATTTT
TRBD2 | . | 16 | TRBJ2-1 | TRBV19 | CASSIVWTGGINEQFF | TGTGCCAGTAGTATAGTCTGGACGGGGGGGATCAATGAGCAGTTCTTC